Below are 27 T cell receptor beta chains sequenced from a single sample in a study of cytomegalovirus exposure and HLA in healthy donors. PCR used 60 Vbeta primers and 13 Jbeta primers. Sequencing used immunoSEQ multiplex PCR; TCRdb keeps in-frame clones, though not all of them. The sample lists around 200,000 clones; 84% were seen once. Sequences were obtained from PBMCs. These receptors were collected from a girl aged 2 to 10 in good health and CMV-seropositive.

The rearrangement links TRBV7-9 to TRBJ2-1; TRBD1 aligns across 12 bases. The germline V gene encodes CDR1 SEHNR and CDR2 FQNEAQ (reference sequence). The junction had 12 bases not matched to a gene; V was cut back by 5 bases and J by 1 base. The CDR3 spans 19 residues. The CDR3 DNA follows: TGTGCCAGCAGCCGCACCCGGGACAGGGGGCGCGGATCCTACAATGAGCAGTTCTTC. This encodes CASSRTRDRGRGSYNEQFF.

The gene calls are TRBV14 and TRBJ1-1; D unresolved. The V end lost 4 bases, the J end lost 10 bases, and 16 bases lay between the germline ends. Germline V gives CDR1 SGHDN, CDR2 FVKESK. The CDR3 is 13 residues long. Written as DNA, the CDR3 is TGTGCCAGCAGCCTAGCGCCCGGGTCTAGAGCTTTCTTT. It specifies CASSLAPGSRAFF.

The chain is built from TRBV6-1 and TRBJ1-5; D possibly corresponds to TRBD1 (5 bases). Germline CDR1 MNHNS, CDR2 SASEGT. V was trimmed by 0 bases and J by 9 bases, leaving 24 bases between them. This CDR3 contains 18 residues. CDR3 residues: CASSEALPMPGRGWPQHF. Here the CDR3 DNA reads TGTGCCAGCAGTGAAGCGCTTCCCATGCCCGGGAGGGGATGGCCCCAGCATTTT.

This chain links TRBV5-1 with TRBJ2-5; possibly TRBD2 for D (6 bases). This CDR3 is 16 amino acids long. Germline loops: CDR1 SGHRS, CDR2 YFSETQ. The V end was cut by 4 bases, the J end by 1 base, with 17 bases between. The chain's CDR3 is CASSPSTGLPQETQYF. The CDR3 bases are TGCGCCAGCAGCCCAAGCACGGGACTCCCCCAAGAGACCCAGTACTTC. The whole variable domain, filled in from reference TRBV5-1 and TRBJ2-5, reads KAGVTQTPRYLIKTRGQQVTLSCSPISGHRSVSWYQQTPGQGLQFLFEYFSETQRNKGNFPGRFSGRQFSNSRSEMNVSTLELGDSALYLCASSPSTGLPQETQYFGPGTRLLVL.

This clone was counted between two and nine times. The chain recombines TRBV6-5 with TRBJ2-7, with D possibly being TRBD2 (5 bases). The germline gives CDR1 MNHEY, CDR2 SVGAGI. Trimming shortened V by 7 bases and J by 0 bases, and 13 bases separated the two germline ends. The CDR3 covers 14 residues. The CDR3 region has the DNA TGTGCCAGCACTCGAGGTGGGAGCTCCTACGAGCAGTACTTC. Translation: CASTRGGSSYEQYF.

This clone is a singleton in its sample. The chain is built from TRBV19 and TRBJ1-2; TRBD1 matches 8 bases. CDR1 is LNHDA and CDR2 is SQIVND in the germline V gene (reference sequence). This CDR3 is built from 11 residues. Unmatched junction bases numbered 2, after V lost 10 bases and J lost 4 bases. The CDR3 region is CATTGVYGYTF. As DNA, the CDR3 is TGTGCCACGACAGGGGTCTATGGCTACACCTTC.

The chain recombines TRBV4-2 with TRBJ1-6; 9 nucleotides agree with TRBD1. The J segment lost 3 bases and the V segment lost 0 bases, leaving 3 bases of the junction unmatched. CDR1 and CDR2 from the germline V gene are LGHNA and YNFKEQ. The CDR3 runs 17 residues. The CDR3 bases are TGTGCCAGCAGCCAAGAAACAGGGGGCTTCTATAATTCACCCCTCCACTTT. Translating gives CASSQETGGFYNSPLHF.

This clone was picked up one time. The V call is TRBV5-1, the J call TRBJ2-7, with no clear D. V shed 1 base and J shed 3 bases, with 14 bases lying between them. In germline, CDR1 is SGHRS, CDR2 YFSETQ. This CDR3 contains 15 residues. CDR3 in amino acids: CASSLSQVPGYEQYF. For the CDR3, the DNA is TGCGCCAGCAGCTTGTCCCAGGTCCCTGGCTACGAGCAGTACTTC. Together with reference TRBV5-1 and TRBJ2-7, the CDR3 gives the full variable domain: KAGVTQTPRYLIKTRGQQVTLSCSPISGHRSVSWYQQTPGQGLQFLFEYFSETQRNKGNFPGRFSGRQFSNSRSEMNVSTLELGDSALYLCASSLSQVPGYEQYFGPGTRLTVT.

This chain links TRBV4-2 with TRBJ2-5; unclear D gene. The CDR3 sequence is 15 residues long. V lost 0 bases, J lost 2 bases, and 10 bases lay in between. From germline, CDR1 is LGHNA and CDR2 YNFKEQ. CDR3 loop: CASSQDGYAQETQYF. In nucleotides, the CDR3 is TGTGCCAGCAGCCAAGACGGGTATGCTCAAGAGACCCAGTACTTC.

The chain is built from TRBV5-6 and TRBJ1-2; D is perhaps TRBD1 (5 bases). Trimming took off 4 bases at V and 0 bases at J, with 16 bases between the two ends. The CDR3 is 16 residues long. Germline V gene sequence: CDR1 SGHDT, CDR2 YYEEEE. The chain's CDR3 is CASSPYAGEANYGYTF. CDR3 nucleotides: TGTGCCAGCAGCCCGTACGCGGGGGAAGCTAACTATGGCTACACCTTC.

The chain recombines TRBV19 with TRBJ1-5; D call uncertain. From germline, CDR1 is LNHDA and CDR2 SQIVND (reference sequence). V shed 3 bases and J shed 7 bases, with 10 bases lying between them. The CDR3 has 13 amino acids. In nucleotides, the CDR3 is TGTGCCAGTAGTATGTCAGGAGGACAGCCCCAGCATTTT. This codes for CASSMSGGQPQHF. Complete variable domain (other parts from reference TRBV19 and TRBJ1-5): DGGITQSPKYLFRKEGQNVTLSCEQNLNHDAMYWYRQDPGQGLRLIYYSQIVNDFQKGDIAEGYSVSREKKESFPLTVTSAQKNPTAFYLCASSMSGGQPQHFGDGTRLSIL.

Here the CDR3 reads CASSVEPGSESDTQYF. CDR3 coding DNA: TGTGCCAGCAGCGTAGAGCCGGGAAGCGAATCAGATACGCAGTATTTT. V gene TRBV9 combines with J gene TRBJ2-3, with TRBD2 as a possible D gene (5 bases). This CDR3 has 16 amino acids. Germline assignment: CDR1 SGDLS and CDR2 YYNGEE. V was cut by 0 bases and J by 4 bases, with 15 bases left in between.

This chain joins TRBV29-1 and TRBJ2-7; possibly TRBD2 for D (6 bases). Germline V CDR1 and CDR2: SQVTM, ANQGSEA. V gave up 4 bases and J gave up 0 bases, with 7 bases separating them. The CDR3 extends over 12 amino acids. The CDR3 DNA reads as TGCAGCGTTGTGCGGGGCTCCTACGAGCAGTACTTC. This encodes CSVVRGSYEQYF.

This chain links TRBV21-1 with TRBJ2-7; TRBD2, the table's D call, was not compared with the DNA. TRBV21-1 counts as a pseudogene. The CDR3 length is 17 residues. CDR3 in amino acids: CASSPPGGSKHSYEQYF. The CDR3 DNA follows: TGTGCCAGCAGCCCCCCCGGCGGCAGTAAACATTCCTACGAGCAGTACTTC.

The chain joins TRBV25-1 to TRBJ2-2; D may be TRBD2 (6 bases). In germline, CDR1 is MGHDK, CDR2 SYGVNS. V was trimmed by 7 bases and J by 4 bases, leaving 13 bases between them. This CDR3 contains 14 residues. This CDR3 reads CASTEEGPTGELFF. CDR3 nucleotides: TGTGCCAGCACCGAGGAGGGTCCCACCGGGGAGCTGTTTTTT.

The genes are TRBV7-2 and TRBJ1-3; the D is unclear. The germline gives CDR1 SGHTA, CDR2 FQGNSA. The CDR3 spans 14 residues. Trimming cost V 3 bases and J 4 bases, with 10 bases left between them. The CDR3 is CASSFYGVGNTIYF. The CDR3 coding sequence is TGTGCCAGCAGCTTTTACGGGGTGGGAAACACCATATATTTT.

This clone has a handful of counts. At one of its ends the junction is not consistent with the germline gene, which may arise from a read error. The chain couples TRBV7-9 to TRBJ2-3; 11 bases are shared with TRBD2. The CDR3 covers 16 residues. Germline V CDR1 and CDR2: SEHNR, FQNEAQ (reference sequence). The CDR3 region is CSSSERLAGTTDTQYF. The CDR3 coding sequence is TGTTCCAGCAGCGAGAGACTAGCGGGGACCACAGATACGCAGTATTTT. The whole variable domain, filled in from reference TRBV7-9 and TRBJ2-3, reads DTGVSQNPRHKITKRGQNVTFRCDPISEHNRLYWYRQTLGQGPEFLTYFQNEAQLEKSRLLSDRFSAERPKGSFSTLEIQRTEQGDSAMYLCSSSERLAGTTDTQYFGPGTRLTVL.

The gene calls are TRBV7-3 and TRBJ2-1, with D possibly matching TRBD2 (6 bases). The V gene's germline CDR1 is SGHTA and CDR2 FQGTGA. V was cut by 6 bases and J by 1 base, with 16 bases left in between. The length of the CDR3 is 16 residues. The DNA for the CDR3 is TGTGCCAGCAGTCCCCAAGTTCGGGGGTCCTACAATGAGCAGTTCTTC. This encodes CASSPQVRGSYNEQFF.

This chain joins TRBV15 and TRBJ2-2; no firm D call. This CDR3 contains 17 residues. CDR1 and CDR2 from the germline V gene are LNHNV and YYDKDF (reference sequence). V shed 3 bases and J shed 4 bases, with 18 bases lying between them. The CDR3 region has the DNA TGTGCCACCAGCAGGGAGAGCCTAAAATTACTCACCGGGGAGCTGTTTTTT. Translation gives CATSRESLKLLTGELFF.

The V and J genes are TRBV6-5 and TRBJ2-3, with 7 bases that match TRBD2. V shed 6 bases, J shed 6 bases, and the junction held 12 bases outside the gene matches. CDR1 is MNHEY, CDR2 SVGAGI, per germline. CDR3 length equals 15 residues. The CDR3 DNA reads TGTGCCAGCAGACAATTCAGGGCGCGGGGGGATACGCAGTATTTT. It translates to CASRQFRARGDTQYF.

The chain has TRBV11-2 and TRBJ1-5; TRBD1 aligns across 7 bases. The length of the CDR3 is 12 residues. V shed 5 bases, J shed 7 bases, and the junction held 2 bases outside the gene matches. Per the germline V gene, CDR1 is SGHAT and CDR2 is FQNNGV. The CDR3 coding sequence is TGTGCCAGCAGCCAGACAGGGCAGCCCCAGCATTTT. Amino acids: CASSQTGQPQHF.

The chain is built from TRBV28 and TRBJ2-7, with 7 bases fitting TRBD1. The CDR3 has 15 amino acids. Trimming removed 5 bases from V and 1 base from J; junction bases left unmatched: 8. Germline V lookup: CDR1 MDHEN, CDR2 SYDVKM. CDR3 nucleotide sequence: TGTGCCAGCAGTCGTCAGGGGGTGGTATCCTACGAGCAGTACTTC. This translates into CASSRQGVVSYEQYF.

This rearrangement joins TRBV5-1 to TRBJ1-1; TRBD1 aligns across 8 bases. This CDR3 spans 15 amino acids. Germline assignment: CDR1 SGHRS and CDR2 YFSETQ. V dropped 1 base and J dropped 1; count of bases not matched to a gene: 3. DNA for the CDR3: TGCGCCAGCAGCTTGCAGGGGGCTGGGAACACTGAAGCTTTCTTT. This codes for CASSLQGAGNTEAFF.

This rearrangement joins TRBV4-2 to TRBJ1-1; no clear D gene. Trimming took off 0 bases at V and 3 bases at J, with 17 bases between the two ends. The CDR3 loop spans 17 amino acids. Germline CDR1 is LGHNA and CDR2 is YNFKEQ. CDR3 in DNA: TGTGCCAGCAGCCAAGAATCTACCCCTACGGTCTACACTGAAGCTTTCTTT. It codes for CASSQESTPTVYTEAFF.

The V call is TRBV7-8, the J call TRBJ2-3, with 9 bases that match TRBD2. The CDR3 is 17 amino acids. Looked up from germline, CDR1 is SGHVS and CDR2 is FQNEAQ. Losses at the gene ends were 7 bases for V and 2 bases for J; bases not matched to a gene: 13. DNA for the CDR3: TGTGCCAGCACTATTAAGGCTAGCGGGACTTCCACAGATACGCAGTATTTT. Translating it yields CASTIKASGTSTDTQYF. Full variable domain (outside the CDR3, taken from reference TRBV7-8 and TRBJ2-3): GAGVSQSPRYKVAKRGQDVALRCDPISGHVSLFWYQQALGQGPEFLTYFQNEAQLDKSGLPSDRFFAERPEGSVSTLKIQRTQQEDSAVYLCASTIKASGTSTDTQYFGPGTRLTVL.

The chain is built from TRBV29-1 and TRBJ2-1; tentatively, D is TRBD1 (7 bases). The CDR3 runs to 15 residues. CDR1 SQVTM and CDR2 ANQGSEA come from the germline V gene. V shed 3 bases and J shed 9 bases, with 21 bases lying between them. CDR3 DNA: TGCAGCGTTGACGAAGGAACTAGCCAGGGGGGTGAGCAGTTCTTC. It codes for CSVDEGTSQGGEQFF.

The rearrangement joins TRBV29-1 to TRBJ2-5, with TRBD1 identical over 7 bases. The CDR3 extends over 11 amino acids. Germline V lookup: CDR1 SQVTM, CDR2 ANQGSEA. Germline trimming cut 6 bases from V and 11 bases from J; bases unmatched to any gene: 9. The CDR3 spells CSVHRGGEQYF. CDR3 coding DNA: TGCAGCGTGCACAGGGGCGGTGAGCAGTACTTC.